These 14 T cell receptor beta chains originate from one sample sequenced in a study of regulatory T cells in long-lasting Graves disease. TCR beta libraries were built with iRepertoire HTBI primers and Arm-PCR of CDR3 regions. TCRdb redid the calling of the multiplex PCR reads with MiXCR, one entry per CDR3 protein. The sample holds roughly 610,000 distinct CDR3 sequences; about 15% are singletons and the top ten take about 12%. Sample time point: newly diagnosed GD, antithyroid drugs for less than 3 months. From RNA extracted from PBMCs, the TCR library was made. Another study also made use of these data, one on T cells in Graves' hyperthyroidism and ophthalmopathy.

The sequences come from peripheral blood mononuclear cells (PBMCs), collected at new diagnosis, from a patient treated with antithyroid drugs. The receptor set was obtained from a man aged 18 to 30 with Graves disease.

At least ten counts were recorded for this clonotype. V and J are TRBV2 and TRBJ1-2; D not certain. This CDR3 spans 13 amino acids. Germline values: CDR1 SNHLY, CDR2 FYNNEI. Trimming cost V 1 base and J 8 bases, with 11 bases left between them. CDR3 coding DNA: TGTGCCAGCAGTGAAGTAGGAACGCACGGCTACACCTTC. It codes for CASSEVGTHGYTF.

This sequence joins TRBV6-1 and TRBJ1-5; D gene uncertain. Germline loops: CDR1 MNHNS, CDR2 SASEGT. The CDR3 is 15 residues long. Trimming shortened V by 7 bases and J by 2 bases, and 15 bases separated the two germline ends. CDR3 sequence: CASKVGRGGNQPQHF. CDR3 sequence (DNA): TGTGCCAGCAAAGTGGGCCGGGGAGGCAATCAGCCCCAGCATTTT.

Ten or more counts support this clonotype. The chain employs TRBV20-1 and TRBJ1-2, with 11 bases identical to TRBD1. V shed 5 bases and J 7 bases; nucleotides not matched to a gene: 6. CDR3 length: 13 amino acids. Germline CDR1 and CDR2: DFQATT and SNEGSKA (reference sequence). CDR3 in amino acids: CSAGGTGGGGYTF. The CDR3 DNA sequence: TGCAGTGCTGGAGGGACAGGGGGTGGTGGCTACACCTTC.

This clonotype was recorded at least ten times. This chain connects TRBV3-1 to TRBJ1-5; TRBD1 agrees at 7 bases. Germline CDR1 LGHDT, CDR2 YNNKEL (reference sequence). V was clipped by 4 bases and J by 3 bases; unmatched bases: 3. This CDR3 region has 14 residues. The CDR3, as DNA: TGTGCCAGCAGCCCGACAGGGCACAATCAGCCCCAGCATTTT. This translates into CASSPTGHNQPQHF.

This clonotype showed up many times. The rearrangement links TRBV7-2 to TRBJ2-5, with 8 bases lining up with TRBD2. V was pared by 4 bases and J by 10 bases, with 8 bases of the junction left unmatched. The CDR3 is 13 residues long. Germline V lookup: CDR1 SGHTA, CDR2 FQGNSA. The CDR3 here is CASSSAPGGNQYF. The CDR3 DNA follows: TGTGCCAGCAGCTCCGCGCCGGGAGGGAACCAGTACTTC.

This clonotype was detected ten times or more. The chain recombines TRBV12-3 or TRBV12-4 with TRBJ1-5, with a tentative D call TRBD1 (5 bases). Trimming stripped 3 bases from V and 9 bases from J, with 9 bases between. This CDR3 comprises 12 residues. As DNA, the CDR3 is TGTGCCAGCAGTTTGACAGCTTCGCCCCAGCATTTT. Translation gives CASSLTASPQHF.

This chain joins TRBV7-6 and TRBJ2-1, with D perhaps matching TRBD1 or TRBD2 (5 bases each). The CDR3 has 15 residues. CDR1 is SGHVS, CDR2 FNYEAQ, per germline. Trimming shortened V by 3 bases and J by 0 bases, and 9 bases separated the two germline ends. The CDR3 loop is CASSFRGDSYNEQFF. In nucleotides, the CDR3 is TGTGCCAGCAGCTTTAGAGGGGACTCCTACAATGAGCAGTTCTTC.

Details on this clonotype: This may be a read error: a much more frequent sequence differs by one nucleotide. The chain is built from TRBV7-3 and TRBJ2-1; TRBD1 matches 8 bases. V was clipped by 1 base and J by 0 bases; unmatched bases: 8. The length of the CDR3 is 18 residues. Germline CDR1 SGHTA, CDR2 FQGTGA. DNA of the CDR3: TGTGCCAGCAGCTTAAGTTGGAAAACAGGGGGCTCCTACAATGAGCAGTTCTTC. As protein: CASSLSWKTGGSYNEQFF. The entire variable domain, with the rest obtained from reference TRBV7-3 and TRBJ2-1, is as follows: GAGVSQTPSNKVTEKGKYVELRCDPISGHTALYWYRQSLGQGPEFLIYFQGTGAADDSGLPNDRFFAVRPEGSVSTLKIQRTERGDSAVYLCASSLSWKTGGSYNEQFFGPGTRLTVL.

This clonotype has ten or more counts. The V gene is TRBV7-6, the J gene TRBJ2-5, with D tentatively TRBD2 (5 bases). Deletions cut 5 bases from V and 10 bases from J, with 20 bases between. Germline V gives CDR1 SGHVS, CDR2 FNYEAQ. CDR3 length equals 14 residues. CDR3 in DNA: TGTGCCAGCAGCCTCTCCAGCGGCCCTGAGGGCCAGTACTTC. This translates into CASSLSSGPEGQYF. Looking up the rest from reference TRBV7-6 and TRBJ2-5 gives the full variable domain: GAGVSQSPRYKVTKRGQDVALRCDPISGHVSLYWYRQALGQGPEFLTYFNYEAQQDKSGLPNDRFSAERPEGSISTLTIQRTEQRDSAMYRCASSLSSGPEGQYFGPGTRLLVL.

The table lists this clonotype with a few counts. This sequence joins TRBV12-3 or TRBV12-4 and TRBJ2-1; no firm D call. This CDR3 contains 13 residues. Trimming left V 4 bases short and J 9 bases short, with 13 bases between. CDR3 amino acids: CASSSGPKGEQFF. The DNA of the CDR3 is TGTGCCAGCAGTTCCGGACCAAAGGGTGAGCAGTTCTTC.

Only a few counts were recorded for this clonotype. The J gene is TRBJ2-7, the V gene TRBV5-1, with D unresolved. The CDR3 spans 14 residues. With 4 bases removed from V and 5 bases from J, the gap between germline ends came to 16 bases. Germline values: CDR1 SGHRS, CDR2 YFSETQ. CDR3 bases: TGCGCCAGCAGCCCCTTCTGGGCGCAAGACGAGCAGTACTTC. It is translated as CASSPFWAQDEQYF.

There are a few counts of this clonotype. J is TRBJ2-1 and V is TRBV4-1; a possible D gene is TRBD2 (6 bases). The CDR3 length is 15 residues. V was clipped by 1 base and J by 3 bases, with 10 bases between them. Germline V gives CDR1 MGHRA, CDR2 YSYEKL. The CDR3 sequence: CASSQGTTNYNEQFF. CDR3 sequence (DNA): TGCGCCAGCAGCCAAGGGACTACTAACTACAATGAGCAGTTCTTC.

This clonotype was observed at least ten times. This chain links TRBV12-3 or TRBV12-4 with TRBJ2-3; TRBD2 aligns across 8 bases. V was pared by 6 bases and J by 2 bases, with 1 base of the junction left unmatched. The CDR3 extends over 13 amino acids. The CDR3, as DNA: TGTGCCAGCAGCGGGGGGGCCACAGATACGCAGTATTTT. Translated, it gives CASSGGATDTQYF.

This chain connects TRBV27 to TRBJ1-6; D is ambiguous. Between the trimmed V and J ends, which lost 7 bases and 6 bases, there was a span of 16 bases. This CDR3 has 15 residues. The germline CDR1 and CDR2 sequences are MNHEY and SMNVEV (reference sequence). CDR3 protein: CASTPNGIPNSPLHF. CDR3 in DNA: TGTGCCAGCACCCCTAACGGGATACCTAATTCACCCCTCCACTTT.